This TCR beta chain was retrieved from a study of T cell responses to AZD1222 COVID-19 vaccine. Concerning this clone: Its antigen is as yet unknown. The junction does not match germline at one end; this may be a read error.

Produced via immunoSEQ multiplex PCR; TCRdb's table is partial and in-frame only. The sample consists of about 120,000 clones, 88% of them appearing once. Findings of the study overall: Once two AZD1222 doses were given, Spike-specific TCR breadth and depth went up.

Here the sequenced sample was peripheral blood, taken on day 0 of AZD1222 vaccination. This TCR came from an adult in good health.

This chain's CDR3 is CASSPLAGGANTGELFF. DNA of the CDR3: TGTGCTAGCAGCCCTCTAGCGGGGGGGGCGAACACCGGGGAGCTGTTTTTT. V usage is TRBV7-7 and J usage is TRBJ2-2; TRBD2 matches at 12 bases. The CDR3 covers 17 residues. CDR1 and CDR2 from the germline V gene are SSHAT and FNYEAQ (reference sequence).